These 24 T cell receptor beta chains were sequenced from one sample in a study of monozygotic twins with inflammatory bowel disease. TCRdb re-called the 5' RACE reads; one entry per CDR3 protein, DNA not given. The sample features about 380,000 distinct CDR3 sequences, with just over 2.5% in its top ten. The sequencing sample was made of blood. The origin of the receptors is a human donor with ulcerative colitis or Crohn's disease, or a healthy co-twin of an affected twin (not recorded which).

The genes are TRBV12-3 or TRBV12-4 and TRBJ2-7; without DNA, the TCRdb call of TRBD2 cannot be checked. The CDR3 extends over 13 amino acids. The CDR3 loop reads CASSQGTNYEQYF.

This rearrangement joins TRBV4-2 to TRBJ2-1; TCRdb proposes TRBD2, but this gene call is untestable without DNA. Germline values: CDR1 LGHNA, CDR2 YNFKEQ. CDR3 size: 17 residues. The CDR3 spells CASSHEFALGLGNEQFF.

This chain links TRBV11-2 with TRBJ2-3; the D call from TCRdb, TRBD2, cannot be confirmed without DNA. The CDR3 is made up of 19 amino acids. Germline CDR1 is SGHAT and CDR2 is FQNNGV. The CDR3 reads CASSLNRLAGGSPTDTQYF.

The V and J genes are TRBV28 and TRBJ2-7. The CDR3 is made up of 13 amino acids. Germline V CDR1 and CDR2: MDHEN, SYDVKM. This CDR3 is CASSLLGDGVQYF.

The genes are TRBV6-6 and TRBJ2-1; TCRdb's D call of TRBD1 is untestable without DNA. Germline V gene lookup returns CDR1 MNHNY and CDR2 SVGAGI (reference sequence). There are 14 residues in the CDR3. CDR3 region: CAISAGTGYNEQFF.

This rearrangement joins TRBV5-1 to TRBJ2-7; the D call from TCRdb, TRBD2, cannot be confirmed without DNA. Germline V gene data show CDR1 as SGHRS and CDR2 as YFSETQ. CDR3 length: 16 residues. This chain's CDR3 is CASSPLAAGNTLEQYF.

The chain employs TRBV5-1 and TRBJ1-2; TCRdb returns TRBD1, unconfirmable since there is no DNA. The CDR3 extends over 13 amino acids. Germline loops: CDR1 SGHRS, CDR2 YFSETQ. CDR3 protein: CASSLTGDYGYTF.

The J gene is TRBJ1-1, the V gene TRBV19; without DNA, the TCRdb call of TRBD1 cannot be checked. From germline, CDR1 is LNHDA and CDR2 SQIVND (reference sequence). This CDR3 has 14 amino acids. This chain's CDR3 is CASSIGPVNTEAFF.

J is TRBJ2-1 and V is TRBV30; TCRdb outputs TRBD1, but without DNA this stays unchecked. CDR1 GTSNPN and CDR2 SVGIG come from the germline V gene (reference sequence). The CDR3 is 12 residues long. CDR3 loop: CAFDRGAGEQFF.

This sequence joins TRBV4-1 and TRBJ2-1; TCRdb reports TRBD1, a call that lacks DNA to check it against. This CDR3 region has 15 residues. Germline assignment: CDR1 MGHRA and CDR2 YSYEKL. CDR3 residues: CASSPGGVNEDEQFF.

V usage is TRBV20-1 and J usage is TRBJ1-6. Germline CDR1 DFQATT, CDR2 SNEGSKA (reference sequence). The CDR3 loop spans 16 amino acids. The CDR3 spells CSARELTGVLNSPLHF.

This chain joins TRBV5-1 and TRBJ2-5. Per the germline V gene, CDR1 is SGHRS and CDR2 is YFSETQ. This CDR3 has 14 amino acids. The CDR3 is CASMLGLATETQYF.

The rearrangement joins TRBV6-5 to TRBJ1-2. CDR1 is MNHEY and CDR2 is SVGAGI in the germline V gene. This CDR3 region has 13 residues. The CDR3 is CASSYFRFYGYTF.

The chain has TRBV6-6 and TRBJ1-2; as DNA is missing, the TRBD1 call by TCRdb cannot be tested. CDR3 length equals 14 residues. From germline, CDR1 is MNHNY and CDR2 SVGAGI (reference sequence). CDR3 amino acids: CASSWDREDYGYTF.

The rearrangement uses TRBV7-6 and TRBJ2-4; TCRdb's D call, TRBD1, is unchecked because there is no DNA. Per the germline V gene, CDR1 is SGHVS and CDR2 is FNYEAQ. CDR3 length: 13 amino acids. CDR3 in amino acids: CASSWKTGNIQYF. Combining the CDR3 with reference TRBV7-6 and TRBJ2-4 gives the whole variable domain GAGVSQSPRYKVTKRGQDVALRCDPISGHVSLYWYRQALGQGPEFLTYFNYEAQQDKSGLPNDRFSAERPEGSISTLTIQRTEQRDSAMYRCASSWKTGNIQYFGAGTRLSVL.

This chain joins TRBV5-1 and TRBJ1-1; without DNA, the TCRdb call of TRBD1 cannot be checked. Germline V lookup: CDR1 SGHRS, CDR2 YFSETQ. CDR3 length: 13 amino acids. The CDR3 is CASVGQQNTEAFF.

The chain combines TRBV6-5 with TRBJ1-2; as DNA is missing, the TRBD1 call by TCRdb cannot be tested. This CDR3 spans 17 amino acids. From germline, CDR1 is MNHEY and CDR2 SVGAGI. The CDR3 here is CASSSSNDRGSNGGYTF.

The chain couples TRBV18 to TRBJ2-3. CDR3 length equals 16 residues. Germline CDR1 KGHSH, CDR2 LQKENI. The CDR3 spells CASSPSGWRSTDTQYF.

The genes are TRBV19 and TRBJ1-3. The CDR3 covers 15 residues. CDR1 and CDR2 from the germline V gene are LNHDA and SQIVND (reference sequence). The CDR3 sequence: CASSSDGRMGNTIYF.

The chain recombines TRBV4-1 with TRBJ1-1. The CDR3 consists of 16 residues. The germline gives CDR1 MGHRA, CDR2 YSYEKL. This CDR3 reads CASSQEAGRALTEAFF.

This chain uses TRBV6-2 or TRBV6-3 with TRBJ1-5. CDR1 and CDR2 (germline): MNHEY, SVGEGT. The CDR3 runs to 15 residues. This CDR3 is CASSYQTHPNQPQHF.

The chain recombines TRBV6-5 with TRBJ2-5. Germline CDR1 reads MNHEY; CDR2 reads SVGAGI. The CDR3 loop spans 12 amino acids. The CDR3 loop reads CASSYGGETQYF.

The V call is TRBV12-3 or TRBV12-4, the J call TRBJ2-1; without DNA, the TCRdb call of TRBD2 cannot be checked. The CDR3 spans 16 residues. The CDR3 loop reads CASSLARLAGGDEQFF.

The chain couples TRBV28 to TRBJ1-1; no DNA is available, so the TRBD1 call from TCRdb remains unchecked. The CDR3 covers 12 residues. Germline V gene data show CDR1 as MDHEN and CDR2 as SYDVKM. CDR3 sequence: CASKGGNTEAFF.